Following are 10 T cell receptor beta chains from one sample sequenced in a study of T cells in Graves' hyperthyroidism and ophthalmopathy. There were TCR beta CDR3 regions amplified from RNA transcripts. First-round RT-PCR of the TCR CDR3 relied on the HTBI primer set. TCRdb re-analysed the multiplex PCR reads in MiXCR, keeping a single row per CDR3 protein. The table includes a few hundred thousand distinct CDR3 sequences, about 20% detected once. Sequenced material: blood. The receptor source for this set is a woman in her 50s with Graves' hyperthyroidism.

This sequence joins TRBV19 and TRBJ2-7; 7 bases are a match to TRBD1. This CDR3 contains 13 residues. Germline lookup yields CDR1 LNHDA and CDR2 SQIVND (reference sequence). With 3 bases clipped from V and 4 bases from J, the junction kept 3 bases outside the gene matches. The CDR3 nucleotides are TGTGCCAGTAGTATTGACAGGGAATACGAGCAGTACTTC. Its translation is CASSIDREYEQYF. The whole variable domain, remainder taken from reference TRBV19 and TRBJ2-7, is DGGITQSPKYLFRKEGQNVTLSCEQNLNHDAMYWYRQDPGQGLRLIYYSQIVNDFQKGDIAEGYSVSREKKESFPLTVTSAQKNPTAFYLCASSIDREYEQYFGPGTRLTVT.

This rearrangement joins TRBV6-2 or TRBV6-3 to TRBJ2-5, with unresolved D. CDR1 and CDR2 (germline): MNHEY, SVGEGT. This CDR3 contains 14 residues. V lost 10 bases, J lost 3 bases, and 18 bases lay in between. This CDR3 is CATSRAGVEETQYF. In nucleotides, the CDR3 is TGTGCCACCTCCAGAGCTGGGGTGGAAGAGACCCAGTACTTC.

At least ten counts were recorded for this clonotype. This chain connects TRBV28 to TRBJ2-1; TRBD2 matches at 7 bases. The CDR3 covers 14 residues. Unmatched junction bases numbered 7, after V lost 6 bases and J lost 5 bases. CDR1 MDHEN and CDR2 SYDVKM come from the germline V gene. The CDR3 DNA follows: TGTGCCAGCAGGAACGGGGGGACGAACAATGAGCAGTTCTTC. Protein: CASRNGGTNNEQFF.

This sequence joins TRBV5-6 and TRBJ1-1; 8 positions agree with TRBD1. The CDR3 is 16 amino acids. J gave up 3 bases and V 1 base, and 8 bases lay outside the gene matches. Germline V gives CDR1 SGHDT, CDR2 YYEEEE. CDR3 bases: TGTGCCAGCAGCTTGACCGGACAGGGACAGTACACTGAAGCTTTCTTT. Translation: CASSLTGQGQYTEAFF.

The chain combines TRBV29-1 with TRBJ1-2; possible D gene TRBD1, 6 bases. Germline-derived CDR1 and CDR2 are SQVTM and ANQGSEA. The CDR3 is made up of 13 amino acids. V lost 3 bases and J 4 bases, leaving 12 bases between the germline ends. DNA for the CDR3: TGCAGCGTTGAGTTGGGCAGGGGCTATGGCTACACCTTC. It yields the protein CSVELGRGYGYTF.

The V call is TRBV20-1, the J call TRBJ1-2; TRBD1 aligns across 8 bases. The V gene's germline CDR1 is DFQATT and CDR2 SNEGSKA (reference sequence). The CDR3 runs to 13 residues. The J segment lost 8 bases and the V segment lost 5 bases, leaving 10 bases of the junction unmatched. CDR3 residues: CSAPDRGVGGYTF. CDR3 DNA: TGCAGTGCTCCCGACAGGGGCGTAGGCGGCTACACCTTC.

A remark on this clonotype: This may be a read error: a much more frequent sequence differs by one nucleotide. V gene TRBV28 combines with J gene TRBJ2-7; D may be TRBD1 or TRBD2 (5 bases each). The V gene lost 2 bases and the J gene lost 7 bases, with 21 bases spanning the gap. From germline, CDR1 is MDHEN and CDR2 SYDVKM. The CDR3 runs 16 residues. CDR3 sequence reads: CASSLRARGNMHEQYF. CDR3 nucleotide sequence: TGTGCCAGCAGTTTAAGGGCCCGGGGCAATATGCATGAGCAGTACTTC.

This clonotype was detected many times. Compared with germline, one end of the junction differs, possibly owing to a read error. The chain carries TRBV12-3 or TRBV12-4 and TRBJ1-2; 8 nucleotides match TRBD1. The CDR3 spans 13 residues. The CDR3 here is CASSLGQGGGYTF. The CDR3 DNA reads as TGTGCCAGCAGCTTAGGACAGGGAGGTGGCTACACCTTC.

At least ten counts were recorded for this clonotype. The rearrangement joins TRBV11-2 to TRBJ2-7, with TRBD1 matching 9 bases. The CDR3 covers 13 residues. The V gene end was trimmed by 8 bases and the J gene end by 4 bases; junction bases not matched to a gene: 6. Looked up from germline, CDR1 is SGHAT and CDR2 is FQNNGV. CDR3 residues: CASLGGQGYEQYV. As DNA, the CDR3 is TGTGCCAGCTTAGGGGGACAGGGTTACGAGCAGTACGTC.

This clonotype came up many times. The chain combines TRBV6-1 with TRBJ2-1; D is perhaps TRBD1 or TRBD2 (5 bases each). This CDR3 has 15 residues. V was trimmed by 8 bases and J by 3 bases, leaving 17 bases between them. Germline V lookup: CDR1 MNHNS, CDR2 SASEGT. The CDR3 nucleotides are TGTGCCAGCTGGAAAAGGAGGACATGCTACAATGAGCAGTTCTTC. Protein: CASWKRRTCYNEQFF.